The present T cell receptor beta chain was sequenced within a study of CD4 T cells in relation to SARS-CoV-2 and coronaviruses. Study context: The restricting HLA molecule for shared crossreactive spike epitopes was mapped.

Before the COVID-19 pandemic, during about 2011-2019, CD4+ T cells were taken from unexposed donors. Naive and memory CD4+ T cell DNA was deep-sequenced without culture. TCRdb's copy holds only in-frame clones and misses some; the assay was immunoSEQ multiplex PCR. The sample includes 65,000 or so clones, around 87% of them seen just once. Study observations and caveats: Crossreactive clones expanded significantly less to SARS-CoV-2 than monoreactive clones. Memory recall responses, not primary responses primed in culture, are what the assay detects.

This clone came up once. Its specificity is not known. Trimming took off 0 bases at V and 2 bases at J, with 13 bases between the two ends. The CDR3 contains 16 residues. CDR1 and CDR2 from the germline V gene are SGHRS and YFSETQ. The TCR comes from a human donor in good health. The source material was memory CD4+ T cells from PBMCs. The chain has TRBV5-1 and TRBJ2-3; D perhaps matches TRBD2 (6 bases). The CDR3 sequence: CASSLASGAPTDTQYF. The CDR3 region has the DNA TGCGCCAGCAGCTTGGCCTCGGGAGCTCCCACAGATACGCAGTATTTT.